These 5 T cell receptor beta chains came from one sample sequenced in a study of cytomegalovirus exposure and HLA in healthy donors. PCR employed 60 Vbeta and 13 Jbeta primers. Assay used: immunoSEQ multiplex PCR; TCRdb lists only in-frame clones, some missing. The sample lists around 160,000 clones; 80% were seen once. The sequencing input was PBMCs. The receptors shown here come from a human donor in good health.

This clone occurred once. J is TRBJ2-2 and V is TRBV5-4, with 9 bases that match TRBD1. With 2 bases clipped from V and 4 bases from J, the junction kept 3 bases outside the gene matches. The CDR3 covers 15 residues. Per the germline V gene, CDR1 is SGHNT and CDR2 is YYREEE (reference sequence). As DNA, the CDR3 is TGTGCCAGCAGCTTACAGGGGGCGGTCACCGGGGAGCTGTTTTTT. It yields the protein CASSLQGAVTGELFF.

V and J are TRBV25-1 and TRBJ2-5; TRBD1 matches 9 bases. V shed 3 bases, J shed 2 bases, and the junction held 7 bases outside the gene matches. Per the germline V gene, CDR1 is MGHDK and CDR2 is SYGVNS. The CDR3 sequence is 16 residues long. The CDR3 DNA reads TGTGCCAGCAGTGACCCCGACAGGGGGAGACAAGAGACCCAGTACTTC. Protein product: CASSDPDRGRQETQYF.

This rearrangement joins TRBV7-9 to TRBJ1-5; the D gene is possibly TRBD1 (6 bases). CDR1 is SEHNR and CDR2 is FQNEAQ in the germline V gene (reference sequence). The CDR3 has 14 residues. V was cut by 1 base and J by 5 bases, with 9 bases left in between. The CDR3: CASSLGRGDQPQHF. The CDR3 DNA follows: TGTGCCAGCAGCTTAGGCAGGGGAGATCAGCCCCAGCATTTT.

The chain combines TRBV7-2 with TRBJ2-3; 10 nucleotides align to TRBD2. Germline V gene lookup returns CDR1 SGHTA and CDR2 FQGNSA. Trimming removed 5 bases from V and 0 bases from J; junction bases left unmatched: 5. CDR3 size: 16 residues. CDR3 sequence (DNA): TGTGCCAGCAGCACACGGACTAGCGGAAGCACAGATACGCAGTATTTT. It is translated as CASSTRTSGSTDTQYF.

CDR3 nucleotide sequence: TGTGCCAACGCAGGGACTAGCACAGATACGCAGTATTTT. Its translation is CANAGTSTDTQYF. The chain has TRBV10-3 and TRBJ2-3, with D perhaps TRBD2 (6 bases). Trimming left V 10 bases short and J 0 bases short, with 11 bases between. The CDR3 extends over 13 amino acids. The germline V gene encodes CDR1 ENHRY and CDR2 SYGVKD.